The sequence of this TCR beta chain was determined in a study of blood T cells in healthy people across ages. Study-wide results and caveats: Observed TCR beta diversity per million T cells went down as age went up. This fall followed a roughly linear course with age.

The sample holds a few counts of this clonotype. Its antigen is still unknown. The CDR3 is 13 amino acids. The V and J ends lost 6 bases and 5 bases, in that order; junction bases with no gene match: 6. Germline V gene data show CDR1 as MNHEY and CDR2 as SVGEGT. Alongside a J-beta primer mix, a sample-barcoded 5' primer served in a second PCR lasting roughly 7 to 11 cycles. TCRdb ran MiXCR on the 5' RACE reads and lists one entry per CDR3 protein. The sample holds approximately 780,000 distinct CDR3 sequences, roughly 25% seen once. The data were also submitted as part of a second study, on T cells of mothers and their children. Turning to that study: cDNA synthesis used all extracted RNA, 1.5 ug per 15 ul. Sequencing returned over 10 million TCR beta CDR3 reads per mother and around 3 million per child. No clone of persistent microchimeric T cells was detected.

Source material: blood. This chain joins TRBV6-2 or TRBV6-3 and TRBJ2-5; 7 positions match TRBD2. This TCR was sampled from a boy younger than 18 in good health. As DNA, the CDR3 is TGTGCCAGCAGCCCGGGGACTATTGAGACCCAGTACTTC. Protein sequence: CASSPGTIETQYF.